The clone carrying this TCR beta chain was counted a single time. This sample is drawn from a study of blood T cell repertoires in COVID-19. For the study at large: Acute and convalescent COVID-19 samples came from the United States, Italy and Spain. PBMCs, B-cell-depleted T cells, or T cells provided the cDNA or gDNA that made up the material.

Assay: immunoSEQ multiplex PCR; the TCRdb copy retains only in-frame clones and omits some. The data hold some 100,000 clones, with over 65% observed a single time. Trimming removed 7 bases from V and 6 bases from J; junction bases left unmatched: 7. Germline CDR1 reads MNHNY; CDR2 reads SVGAGI (reference sequence). The CDR3 has 15 residues. The gene calls are TRBV6-6 and TRBJ2-7; 15 nucleotides match TRBD2. This receptor was obtained from a man in his sixties or seventies with COVID-19, enrolled during active disease. The sequencing input was peripheral blood. This chain's CDR3 is CASTGLAGGPSEQYF. The DNA of the CDR3 is TGTGCCAGCACCGGACTAGCGGGAGGGCCCTCCGAGCAGTACTTC.